Below are 10 T cell receptor beta chains sequenced from a single sample in a study of T cells in localized non-small cell lung cancer (TCRdb year 2020). The receptor library was made with the immunoSEQ multiplex PCR assay. Held by TCRdb, this immuneACCESS table contains in-frame sequences only and omits some clones. Under half of the omission traces to an unresolved V gene where checked; the cause of the rest is unknown. The sample yields 850 to 1,000 clones; about 35% were counted once. Jointly, the top ten make up about 13% of the sample. The sample in question was lung tumor tissue, obtained before any cancer treatment. The receptors stem from a man between 40 and 69 years old with stage I lung adenocarcinoma.

This clone turned up a few times. The chain carries TRBV11-3 and TRBJ1-2, with a possible D match to TRBD1 (6 bases). Trimming left V 6 bases short and J 14 bases short, with 25 bases between. CDR1 and CDR2 (germline): SGHNT, YENEEA. The CDR3 totals 14 residues. The CDR3 loop reads CASSLGAGNSNYTF. Written as DNA, the CDR3 is TGTGCCAGCAGTCTGGGGGCCGGGAATTCTAACTATACCTTC.

This chain connects TRBV28 to TRBJ1-2, with D uncertain. The germline CDR1 and CDR2 sequences are MDHEN and SYDVKM. V lost 6 bases to trimming and J lost 4 bases, with 15 bases between them. The CDR3 has 14 amino acids. In nucleotides, the CDR3 is TGTGCCAGCAGCCGCCCCTTGGAAACCTATGGCTACACCTTC. Amino acids: CASSRPLETYGYTF.

This clone was counted only a few times. The genes are TRBV5-1 and TRBJ2-3; 10 bases agree with TRBD2. Germline V gives CDR1 SGHRS, CDR2 YFSETQ. The CDR3 spans 15 residues. V gave up 3 bases and J gave up 2 bases; unmatched junction bases: 3. As DNA, the CDR3 is TGCGCCAGCAGCTCAGGACTAGCGGTCACAGATACGCAGTATTTT. It is translated as CASSSGLAVTDTQYF.

Sample share makes this clone medium-sized (0.01 to 0.1%). The chain joins TRBV6-8 to TRBJ2-2; weak D call: TRBD1 (6 bases). The CDR3 is 13 residues long. Germline CDR1 is MNHGY and CDR2 is SAAAGT. Trimming took 7 bases from V and 6 from J, leaving 12 bases between them. For the CDR3, the DNA is TGTGCCAGCAAAAAACAGGGTTCCGGGGAGCTGTTTTTT. Amino acid sequence: CASKKQGSGELFF.

A few counts support this clone. The DNA for the CDR3 is TGTGCCAGCAGTGGGGACAACTACGAGCAGTACTTC. Protein: CASSGDNYEQYF. The rearrangement joins TRBV6-8 to TRBJ2-7; D is perhaps TRBD1 (6 bases). Trimming pared 5 bases from V and 3 bases from J, leaving 8 bases between. The CDR3 loop spans 12 amino acids. Germline CDR1 and CDR2: MNHGY and SAAAGT.

In its sample, this clone ranks as medium-sized. This chain uses TRBV11-3 with TRBJ1-4; D is unresolved. V lost 5 bases to trimming and J lost 0 bases, with 7 bases between them. This CDR3 has 14 residues. From germline, CDR1 is SGHNT and CDR2 YENEEA. The CDR3 is CASSQTATNEKLFF. Here the CDR3 DNA reads TGTGCCAGCAGCCAAACTGCAACTAATGAAAAACTGTTTTTT. Full variable domain (rest looked up from reference TRBV11-3 and TRBJ1-4): EAGVVQSPRYKIIEKKQPVAFWCNPISGHNTLYWYLQNLGQGPELLIRYENEEAVDDSQLPKDRFSAERLKGVDSTLKIQPAELGDSAVYLCASSQTATNEKLFFGSGTQLSVL.

This clone was picked up a small number of times. This chain connects TRBV11-3 to TRBJ1-1; D possibly corresponds to TRBD1 (6 bases). This CDR3 contains 14 residues. V was shortened by 6 bases and J by 4 bases, with 15 bases between the two germline ends. Germline values: CDR1 SGHNT, CDR2 YENEEA. The CDR3 region is CASRRNPGATEAFF. Written as DNA, the CDR3 is TGTGCCAGCAGACGTAATCCGGGGGCCACTGAAGCTTTCTTT.

The chain recombines TRBV25-1 with TRBJ1-2, with D possibly being TRBD1 (5 bases). This CDR3 has 13 residues. Germline values: CDR1 MGHDK, CDR2 SYGVNS. Trimming took 3 bases from V and 7 from J, leaving 12 bases between them. CDR3: CASSETEFGGYTF. For the CDR3, the DNA is TGTGCCAGCAGTGAGACAGAGTTTGGTGGCTACACCTTC.

This clone was seen a handful of times. A junction boundary mismatches the germline segment, possibly from a read error. The J gene is TRBJ2-5, the V gene TRBV11-3, with D perhaps assigned TRBD1 or TRBD2 (5 bases each). Germline CDR1 SGHNT, CDR2 YENEEA. This CDR3 spans 15 amino acids. CDR3 coding DNA: TGTGCTAGCAGCCAAACCGGGACCCAGGCTGAGACCCAGTACTTC. The encoded protein is CASSQTGTQAETQYF.

This rearrangement joins TRBV10-3 to TRBJ2-7, with 7 positions matching TRBD2. Trimming at V came to 8 bases and at J to 0 bases, leaving 1 base not matched to a gene. The CDR3 totals 12 residues. Germline values: CDR1 ENHRY, CDR2 SYGVKD. The CDR3 nucleotides read TGTGCCATCCGGGACTACTCCTACGAGCAGTACTTC. Translated: CAIRDYSYEQYF.